These 9 T cell receptor beta chains came from one sample sequenced in a study of PD-1 blockade in classical Hodgkin lymphoma. Repertoires were generated with immunoSEQ multiplex PCR, while TCRdb's copy carries only in-frame clones and drops some. Among roughly 30,000 clones listed, more than 60% were seen once. The time point was: cycle 4 day 1 (C4D1), after more than five weeks of nivolumab. Relapse was seen in all patients after autologous stem cell transplantation, and brentuximab vedotin exposure was variable. Thawed PBMCs yielded CD4+ T cells through magnetic negative selection. Sequenced here: CD4+ T cells from blood, sampled before the fourth cycle of nivolumab. These receptors all stem from a human donor with classical Hodgkin lymphoma.

The rearrangement links TRBV11-2 to TRBJ1-5; D is unresolved. V was pared by 0 bases and J by 1 base, with 7 bases between. The length of the CDR3 is 15 residues. CDR1 is SGHAT, CDR2 FQNNGV, per germline. CDR3: CASSLDGRSNQPQHF. CDR3 DNA: TGTGCCAGCAGCTTAGATGGCAGAAGCAATCAGCCCCAGCATTTT. The full variable domain, with the rest looked up from reference TRBV11-2 and TRBJ1-5, is EAGVAQSPRYKIIEKRQSVAFWCNPISGHATLYWYQQILGQGPKLLIQFQNNGVVDDSQLPKDRFSAERLKGVDSTLKIQPAKLEDSAVYLCASSLDGRSNQPQHFGDGTRLSIL.

This chain uses TRBV7-9 with TRBJ2-1; D call uncertain. Germline lookup yields CDR1 SEHNR and CDR2 FQNEAQ (reference sequence). The V end was cut by 5 bases, the J end by 7 bases, with 6 bases between. The CDR3 length is 11 residues. CDR3 sequence reads: CASSVQNEQFF. The CDR3 coding sequence is TGTGCCAGCAGCGTTCAGAATGAGCAGTTCTTC.

The V call is TRBV18, the J call TRBJ2-2, with 7 bases matching TRBD2. The germline V gene has CDR1 KGHSH and CDR2 LQKENI. The V segment lost 3 bases and the J segment 0 bases; nucleotides outside the gene matches: 7. The CDR3 has 17 residues. This CDR3 reads CASSPSGGNANTGELFF. CDR3 sequence (DNA): TGTGCCAGCTCACCCTCCGGGGGGAACGCGAACACCGGGGAGCTGTTTTTT.

This chain links TRBV19 with TRBJ1-1, with D hard to call. This CDR3 spans 14 amino acids. V dropped 3 bases and J dropped 1 base, with 9 bases sitting between them. Germline V gene data show CDR1 as LNHDA and CDR2 as SQIVND (reference sequence). The CDR3 region has the DNA TGTGCCAGTAGTATGAGAGCGAGGAACACTGAAGCTTTCTTT. Its protein is CASSMRARNTEAFF. The full variable domain, in which reference TRBV19 and TRBJ1-1 provide the parts outside the CDR3, is DGGITQSPKYLFRKEGQNVTLSCEQNLNHDAMYWYRQDPGQGLRLIYYSQIVNDFQKGDIAEGYSVSREKKESFPLTVTSAQKNPTAFYLCASSMRARNTEAFFGQGTRLTVV.

The chain joins TRBV5-1 to TRBJ2-3; D perhaps matches TRBD2 (6 bases). The CDR3 loop spans 14 amino acids. Per the germline V gene, CDR1 is SGHRS and CDR2 is YFSETQ. With 2 bases removed from V and 2 bases from J, the gap between germline ends came to 9 bases. The CDR3 sequence: CASSFLATTDTQYF. The CDR3 coding sequence is TGCGCCAGCAGCTTCCTAGCGACCACAGATACGCAGTATTTT.

The V call is TRBV28, the J call TRBJ2-1; D gene unclear. The CDR3 consists of 14 residues. V dropped 3 bases and J dropped 4 bases, with 10 bases sitting between them. The V gene's germline CDR1 is MDHEN and CDR2 SYDVKM. The CDR3 bases are TGTGCCAGCAGTTTGGGGTTGGGGTACAATGAGCAGTTCTTC. Translation gives CASSLGLGYNEQFF.

V usage is TRBV30 and J usage is TRBJ1-4; D call uncertain. CDR1 and CDR2 (germline): GTSNPN, SVGIG (reference sequence). The V and J ends lost 4 bases and 4 bases respectively, with 16 bases between them. The CDR3 has 15 amino acids. The CDR3 nucleotides read TGTGCCTGGACTTTCGCTGGTTACAGTAATGAAAAACTGTTTTTT. It translates to CAWTFAGYSNEKLFF.

The chain employs TRBV7-2 and TRBJ2-1, with unresolved D. Trimming removed 5 bases from V and 4 bases from J, with 3 bases in between. The germline gives CDR1 SGHTA, CDR2 FQGNSA. The CDR3 runs to 11 residues. CDR3: CASSEYNEQFF. The CDR3 DNA reads as TGTGCCAGCAGCGAGTACAATGAGCAGTTCTTC.

This clone was seen a few times. The rearrangement joins TRBV5-1 to TRBJ2-1, with 9 bases aligning to TRBD2. The CDR3 sequence is 15 residues long. Per germline, CDR1 SGHRS and CDR2 YFSETQ. Trimming cost V 6 bases and J 4 bases; bases outside gene matches: 8. In nucleotides, the CDR3 is TGCGCCAGCAATTTCCGGACTAGCGCATACAATGAGCAGTTCTTC. As protein: CASNFRTSAYNEQFF.